This is a list of T cell receptor beta chains from one sample in a study of cytomegalovirus exposure and HLA in healthy donors. Assay used: immunoSEQ multiplex PCR; TCRdb lists only in-frame clones, some missing. The table lists 150,000 to 200,000 clones, roughly four fifths of them singletons. The sample consisted of PBMCs. All receptors derive from a woman aged 18-29 years in good health and CMV-seronegative. Both conserved end residues are part of each CDR3. The D gene is left open where the match is weak. Some rows mark clone size as missing; the rest say once, few, many or name a class of expanded clone.

d_call,v_call,j_call,clone_size,cdr3_nt,cdr3_aa
TRBD1,TRBV7-9,TRBJ1-2,NA,TGTGCCAGCAGCTTACCTGGGGGACAGAGATATGGCTACACCTTC,CASSLPGGQRYGYTF
TRBD1,TRBV15,TRBJ1-2,few,TGTGCCACCAGCAGAGATCTGACAGGGAGGAATGGCTACACCTTC,CATSRDLTGRNGYTF
TRBD1,TRBV5-1,TRBJ2-7,NA,TGCGCCAGCAGTTTGAGAGGAGGGACAGGCCGCTACGAGCAGTACTTC,CASSLRGGTGRYEQYF
TRBD2,TRBV13,TRBJ2-1,few,TGTGCCAGCAGCCCATATCCCGGGACTAGCGGGTACAATGAGCAGTTCTTC,CASSPYPGTSGYNEQFF
NA,TRBV29-1,TRBJ1-1,NA,TGCAGCGTTGAATGGCGCGGAAGATTGAACACTGAAGCTTTCTTT,CSVEWRGRLNTEAFF
TRBD2,TRBV4-2,TRBJ2-7,NA,TGTGCCAGCAGCCAAGTCTCTAGCGGGAGCTCCTACGAGCAGTACTTC,CASSQVSSGSSYEQYF
TRBD1,TRBV28,TRBJ1-2,NA,TGTGCCAGCAGTCAATACAGGGGTGACTATGGCTACACCTTC,CASSQYRGDYGYTF
TRBD1,TRBV30,TRBJ1-3,NA,TGTGCCTGGACCCCAGGGGGTGGAAACACCATATATTTT,CAWTPGGGNTIYF
TRBD1,TRBV7-9,TRBJ1-4,NA,TGTGCCAGCAGCTTAGTGCCCTCAGGGGGCGAAAAACTGTTTTTT,CASSLVPSGGEKLFF
NA,TRBV4-1,TRBJ2-5,NA,TGCGCCAGCAGCCAAGTTGGTCGGGAAGAGACCCAGTACTTC,CASSQVGREETQYF
NA,TRBV7-9,TRBJ1-3,NA,TGTTCCAGCAGCTTAACGGGGGGGCTTGGAAACACCATATATTTT,CSSSLTGGLGNTIYF
NA,TRBV11-3,TRBJ2-7,NA,TGTGCCAGCAGCTTAGGAGGCGGAAACGAGCAGTACTTC,CASSLGGGNEQYF
NA,TRBV28,TRBJ1-2,NA,TGTGCCAGCAGTTTAGGAGGTACGCTGTCGTTTCGTGGCTACACCTTC,CASSLGGTLSFRGYTF
TRBD1,TRBV7-3,TRBJ2-1,NA,TGTGCCAGCAGCTTAAGATCCGGGACAGGATACAATGAGCAGTTCTTC,CASSLRSGTGYNEQFF
TRBD1,TRBV9,TRBJ1-2,NA,TGTGCCAGCAGCCCTGACAGGGCTACTGGCTACACCTTC,CASSPDRATGYTF
NA,TRBV29-1,TRBJ1-2,NA,TGCAGCGCCAGGACAGCGATTGCAGTCTATGGCTACACCTTC,CSARTAIAVYGYTF
TRBD1,TRBV27,TRBJ2-7,NA,TGTGCCAGCAGTTCAGGACCAGGGGGCCTTGGCTACGAGCAGTACTTC,CASSSGPGGLGYEQYF
TRBD1,TRBV5-4,TRBJ1-2,NA,TGTGCCAGCAGCTTGCCGGGACAGGGGTCGAGAGGCTATGGCTACACCTTC,CASSLPGQGSRGYGYTF
TRBD2,TRBV28,TRBJ2-7,medium-sized,TGTGCCAGCAGTTTATCGCTAGCGGGAGTCTACGAGCAGTACTTC,CASSLSLAGVYEQYF
TRBD2,TRBV7-3,TRBJ2-1,NA,TGTGCCAGCAGCATCTATAGCGGGAGATCTTCCGATGAGCAGTTCTTC,CASSIYSGRSSDEQFF
NA,TRBV7-2,TRBJ1-4,NA,TGTGCCAGCAGCCCAACCCAGGGGCAAAAACTGTTTTTT,CASSPTQGQKLFF
NA,TRBV11-2,TRBJ1-1,NA,TGTGCCAGCAGCTTGAACAGGGAGAACACTGAAGCTTTCTTT,CASSLNRENTEAFF
TRBD1,TRBV6-4,TRBJ1-5,NA,TGTGCCAGCAGTGATAAAACAGGGGTTCCACAGCCCCAGCATTTT,CASSDKTGVPQPQHF
TRBD2,TRBV9,TRBJ2-1,NA,TGTGCCAGCAGCGTAAGGGAAATAGCGGGAGGGCGGGACAATGAGCAGTTCTTC,CASSVREIAGGRDNEQFF
NA,TRBV7-9,TRBJ1-1,NA,TGTGCCAGCAGCTTAGTACCGGGGTTAGGTGAAGCTTTCTTT,CASSLVPGLGEAFF
TRBD1,TRBV6-5,TRBJ1-1,NA,TGTGCCAGCAGTTACGGAGGGAGACAGGGAAACACTGAAGCTTTCTTT,CASSYGGRQGNTEAFF
NA,TRBV11-2,TRBJ2-2,NA,TGTGCCAGCAGCTTAGATATCGCTAGCGTGAACACCGGGGAGCTGTTTTTT,CASSLDIASVNTGELFF